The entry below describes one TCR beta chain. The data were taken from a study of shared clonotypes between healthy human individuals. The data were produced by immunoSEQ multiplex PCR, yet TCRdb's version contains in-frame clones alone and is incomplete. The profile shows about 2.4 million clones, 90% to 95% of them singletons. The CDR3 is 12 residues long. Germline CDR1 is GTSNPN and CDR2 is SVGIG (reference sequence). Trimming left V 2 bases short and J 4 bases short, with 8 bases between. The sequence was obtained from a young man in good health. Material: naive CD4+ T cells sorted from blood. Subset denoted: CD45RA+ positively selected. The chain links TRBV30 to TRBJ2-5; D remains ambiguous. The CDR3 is CAWSIRLETQYF. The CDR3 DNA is TGTGCCTGGAGTATAAGGTTAGAGACCCAGTACTTC.